This entry lists 18 T cell receptor beta chains sequenced from one sample in a study of blood T cell repertoires in COVID-19. Here immunoSEQ multiplex PCR was the method, and the copy in TCRdb shows in-frame clones only, minus some. The sample lists roughly 250,000 clones, around nine tenths occurring once. Material for sequencing was PBMCs or T cells enriched from blood (not recorded which). These receptors came from a woman between 50 and 59 years old who had recovered from COVID-19.

The chain joins TRBV7-2 to TRBJ1-3; D remains ambiguous. CDR1 is SGHTA and CDR2 is FQGNSA in the germline V gene. This CDR3 is built from 16 residues. Deletions cut 5 bases from V and 4 bases from J, with 18 bases between. CDR3 DNA: TGTGCCAGCAGCCCTCGGCTATTGAGACTCGGAAACACCATATATTTT. Translated: CASSPRLLRLGNTIYF.

The J gene is TRBJ2-3, the V gene TRBV7-8, with TRBD1 identical over 9 bases. The J segment lost 5 bases and the V segment lost 5 bases, leaving 8 bases of the junction unmatched. The germline V gene encodes CDR1 SGHVS and CDR2 FQNEAQ. This CDR3 region has 15 residues. CDR3 DNA sequence: TGTGCCAGCAGCCGAGGACAGGGGAGAATAGATACGCAGTATTTT. It yields the protein CASSRGQGRIDTQYF.

The chain uses TRBV7-2 and TRBJ2-7; 9 bases map to TRBD1. Per germline, CDR1 SGHTA and CDR2 FQGNSA. Trimming cost V 1 base and J 3 bases; bases outside gene matches: 4. This CDR3 contains 15 residues. The CDR3 bases are TGTGCCAGCAGCTTAGGGACAGGGGTATTCTACGAGCAGTACTTC. It yields the protein CASSLGTGVFYEQYF.

The genes are TRBV15 and TRBJ2-7, with D perhaps matching TRBD1 (5 bases). This CDR3 spans 12 amino acids. V was trimmed by 1 base and J by 7 bases, leaving 8 bases between them. CDR1 is LNHNV and CDR2 is YYDKDF in the germline V gene (reference sequence). DNA of the CDR3: TGTGCCACCAGCAGAGGGGGCCGAGAGCAGTACTTC. Its protein is CATSRGGREQYF.

This chain connects TRBV5-1 to TRBJ2-7, with 7 nucleotides matching TRBD2. The CDR3 is 17 residues long. The germline CDR1 and CDR2 sequences are SGHRS and YFSETQ. V lost 4 bases to trimming and J lost 0 bases; unmatched junction nucleotides: 13. The CDR3 DNA sequence: TGCGCCAGCAGCCCGACCTTTAGCGGGTTGACCTCCTACGAGCAGTACTTC. Translated: CASSPTFSGLTSYEQYF. The complete variable domain, with remaining parts taken from reference TRBV5-1 and TRBJ2-7, reads KAGVTQTPRYLIKTRGQQVTLSCSPISGHRSVSWYQQTPGQGLQFLFEYFSETQRNKGNFPGRFSGRQFSNSRSEMNVSTLELGDSALYLCASSPTFSGLTSYEQYFGPGTRLTVT.

The chain links TRBV20-1 to TRBJ2-7, with TRBD2 matching 10 bases. Germline CDR1 DFQATT, CDR2 SNEGSKA (reference sequence). This CDR3 region has 15 residues. Unmatched junction bases numbered 5, after V lost 3 bases and J lost 0 bases. CDR3 bases: TGCAGTGCTAGTTTAGCTAGCGGGAGCTCCTACGAGCAGTACTTC. Its translation: CSASLASGSSYEQYF.

The chain is built from TRBV7-9 and TRBJ2-2; TRBD2 matches at 9 bases. CDR1 is SEHNR and CDR2 is FQNEAQ in the germline V gene (reference sequence). With V trimmed by 2 bases and J by 6 bases, 7 bases remained unmatched. This CDR3 has 16 residues. The CDR3, as DNA: TGTGCCAGCAGCTTATTCAGCGGGAGGAATCCCGGGGAGCTGTTTTTT. Translation gives CASSLFSGRNPGELFF.

The rearrangement links TRBV4-1 to TRBJ2-7; 12 bases are a match to TRBD2. The junction had 12 bases not matched to a gene; V was cut back by 3 bases and J by 0 bases. Germline CDR1 and CDR2: MGHRA and YSYEKL. The length of the CDR3 is 19 residues. CDR3 sequence reads: CASSQVPPKTSGSSYEQYF. Written as DNA, the CDR3 is TGCGCCAGCAGCCAGGTGCCACCGAAGACTAGCGGGAGCTCCTACGAGCAGTACTTC.

This rearrangement joins TRBV7-4 to TRBJ1-3, with 9 bases fitting TRBD1. The trim removed 1 base at V and 3 bases at J, leaving 7 bases unmatched. The CDR3 is 17 residues long. CDR1 and CDR2 (germline): SGHVT, SQSDAQ. The CDR3 reads CASSLGIQGAGGNTIYF. Here the CDR3 DNA reads TGTGCCAGCAGCTTAGGGATACAGGGGGCAGGTGGAAACACCATATATTTT.

The chain couples TRBV4-1 to TRBJ1-4; D possibly corresponds to TRBD1 (6 bases). This CDR3 contains 12 residues. V was trimmed by 3 bases and J by 14 bases, leaving 13 bases between them. In germline, CDR1 is MGHRA, CDR2 YSYEKL. The CDR3 nucleotides are TGCGCCAGCAGCCAGCCTAACAGGGTGCTGTTTTTT. As protein: CASSQPNRVLFF.

The chain has TRBV3-1 (or the pseudogene TRBV3-2) and TRBJ2-5; 14 bases line up with TRBD2. Germline-derived CDR1 and CDR2 are LGHDT and YNNKEL (reference sequence). With 8 bases clipped from V and 5 bases from J, the junction kept 7 bases outside the gene matches. This CDR3 has 15 amino acids. CDR3 DNA: TGTGCCAGCGGACATCGGACTAGCGGGAGGGAGACCCAGTACTTC. Amino acid sequence: CASGHRTSGRETQYF.

The chain is built from TRBV6-5 and TRBJ1-4; possible D gene TRBD1, 5 bases. CDR1 is MNHEY and CDR2 is SVGAGI in the germline V gene. The CDR3 runs 12 residues. V shed 6 bases and J shed 7 bases, with 9 bases lying between them. The DNA for the CDR3 is TGTGCCAGCAGAGGGGATAGTGAAAAACTGTTTTTT. Its protein product is CASRGDSEKLFF.

The CDR3 DNA reads as TGCAGCGTTCGAGTAGCGGGAGGGGGGATTTGGGGCTACAATGAGCAGTTCTTC. Its translation: CSVRVAGGGIWGYNEQFF. The chain has TRBV29-1 and TRBJ2-1, with 11 bases lining up with TRBD2. This CDR3 contains 18 residues. After removal of 5 bases from V and 3 bases from J, the junction contained 15 bases not matched to a gene. Germline V gives CDR1 SQVTM, CDR2 ANQGSEA.

The genes are TRBV18 and TRBJ2-3, with TRBD2 as a possible D gene (6 bases). This CDR3 is built from 14 residues. Trimming stripped 2 bases from V and 5 bases from J, with 11 bases between. The germline V gene has CDR1 KGHSH and CDR2 LQKENI. DNA for the CDR3: TGTGCCAGCTCACCAAGGCGGGAAGTAGATACGCAGTATTTT. It specifies CASSPRREVDTQYF.

The chain couples TRBV29-1 to TRBJ2-3, with TRBD2 matching 7 bases. This CDR3 is built from 14 residues. CDR1 and CDR2 from the germline V gene are SQVTM and ANQGSEA. V lost 6 bases and J lost 3; bases outside the gene matches: 9. DNA for the CDR3: TGCAGCGTCGATCTAGCGGAGGGGACAGATACGCAGTATTTT. It translates to CSVDLAEGTDTQYF.

The gene calls are TRBV5-1 and TRBJ1-2, with 7 bases fitting TRBD1. This CDR3 comprises 14 residues. V lost 5 bases, J lost 4 bases, and 8 bases stayed unmatched. From germline, CDR1 is SGHRS and CDR2 YFSETQ. DNA for the CDR3: TGCGCCAGCAGTAGTACAGGGGAGGTCTATGGCTACACCTTC. This codes for CASSSTGEVYGYTF.

The V call is TRBV19, the J call TRBJ1-1; D uncertain. This CDR3 is built from 15 residues. Germline loops: CDR1 LNHDA, CDR2 SQIVND (reference sequence). V was cut by 0 bases and J by 5 bases, with 13 bases left in between. The CDR3 coding sequence is TGTGCCAGTAGTATAGATTCCCAGATCAGGACTGAAGCTTTCTTT. Residues: CASSIDSQIRTEAFF.

V gene TRBV28 combines with J gene TRBJ1-4; 8 bases map to TRBD1. There are 14 residues in the CDR3. V lost 6 bases, J lost 3 bases, and 3 bases stayed unmatched. Looked up from germline, CDR1 is MDHEN and CDR2 is SYDVKM. CDR3 sequence reads: CASRVQGANEKLFF. The CDR3 bases are TGTGCCAGCAGAGTACAGGGGGCTAATGAAAAACTGTTTTTT. The entire variable domain, with the rest obtained from reference TRBV28 and TRBJ1-4, is as follows: DVKVTQSSRYLVKRTGEKVFLECVQDMDHENMFWYRQDPGLGLRLIYFSYDVKMKEKGDIPEGYSVSREKKERFSLILESASTNQTSMYLCASRVQGANEKLFFGSGTQLSVL.